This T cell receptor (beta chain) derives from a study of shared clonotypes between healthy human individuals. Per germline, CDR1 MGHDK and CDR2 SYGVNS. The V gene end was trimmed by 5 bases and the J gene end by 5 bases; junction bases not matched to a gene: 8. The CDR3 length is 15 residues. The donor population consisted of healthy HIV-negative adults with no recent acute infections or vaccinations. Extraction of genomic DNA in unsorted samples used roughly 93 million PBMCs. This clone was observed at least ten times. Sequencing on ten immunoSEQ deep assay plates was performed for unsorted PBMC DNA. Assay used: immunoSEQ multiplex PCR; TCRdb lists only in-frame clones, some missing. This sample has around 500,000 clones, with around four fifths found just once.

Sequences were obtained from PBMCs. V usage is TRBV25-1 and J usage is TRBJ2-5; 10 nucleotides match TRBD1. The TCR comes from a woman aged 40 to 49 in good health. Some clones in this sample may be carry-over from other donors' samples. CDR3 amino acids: CASSTQTGGGETQYF. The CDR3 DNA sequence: TGTGCCAGCAGTACCCAGACAGGGGGCGGGGAGACCCAGTACTTC.